This TCR beta chain is from a study of shared clonotypes between healthy human individuals. Germline lookup yields CDR1 LNHDA and CDR2 SQIVND (reference sequence). CDR3 length: 17 residues. The V segment lost 3 bases and the J segment 2 bases; nucleotides outside the gene matches: 6. Investigators divided CD4+ cells into CD45RA+ naive and CD45RA-negative memory subsets. Each replicate PCR on the sorted subsets used about 220 ng DNA (roughly 30,000 T cell genomes). In the original analysis: ImmunoSEQ sequences covered only the junction and lacked quality scores; filtering therefore differed. Sequencing used immunoSEQ multiplex PCR; TCRdb keeps in-frame clones, though not all of them. The V and J calls and the clone size are those of that table, but D and trimming were determined from the DNA. The profile shows roughly 1,600,000 clones, about 98.5% of them singletons.

The sequenced material came from naive CD4+ T cells sorted from blood. Subset: CD45RA+ positively selected. The source is a man between 25 and 39 years old in good health. The chain uses TRBV19 and TRBJ2-6, with 8 bases lining up with TRBD2. The CDR3 region has the DNA TGTGCCAGTAGTATTGTCGCGGGAGGCACTGGGGCCAACGTCCTGACTTTC. As protein: CASSIVAGGTGANVLTF.